This TCR beta chain is from a study of T cells after yellow fever vaccination. TCRdb re-analysed the 5' RACE reads in MiXCR, keeping a single row per CDR3 protein. The table records under 500,000 distinct CDR3 sequences, roughly 20% of them present only once. The sequences come from PBMCs, collected before the yellow fever booster vaccination. The sequence was obtained from a man younger than 30 who received the YFV17D yellow fever vaccine.

The CDR3 spells CASSRNPGTGTDTQYF. The DNA of the CDR3 is TGTGCCAGCAGTCGGAACCCCGGGACAGGCACAGATACGCAGTATTTT. This chain joins TRBV6-5 and TRBJ2-3; 7 nucleotides agree with TRBD1. Trimming cost V 5 bases and J 1 base; bases outside gene matches: 9. This CDR3 has 16 amino acids. Germline CDR1 is MNHEY and CDR2 is SVGAGI.